This T cell receptor beta chain originates from a study of T-cell memory formation after mild COVID-19. The CDR3 covers 14 residues. V was clipped by 6 bases and J by 4 bases, with 13 bases between them. MiXCR was run by TCRdb on the 5' RACE reads, yielding one entry per CDR3 protein. This sample has roughly 300,000 distinct CDR3 sequences; roughly an eighth occur once, and the top ten carry 20% to 25%. The chain links TRBV12-3 or TRBV12-4 to TRBJ2-1, with TRBD1 as a possible D gene (6 bases). The source is a man between 18 and 35 years old who had mild COVID-19 (a few samples of this study predate the infection). Cell type and time point are not known. Source material: PBMCs or a T cell subset sorted from them (not recorded which). CDR3 sequence (DNA): TGTGCCAGCAGGTCCGCAGGACAGTACAATGAGCAGTTCTTC. It codes for CASRSAGQYNEQFF.